In its sample, the clone carrying this TCR beta chain was seen many times. This sample was included in a study of CD4 and CD8 cells across lung adenocarcinoma regions. The patients had localized lung adenocarcinoma, a non-small cell subtype. TCRdb reanalysed the PCR reads using MiXCR and keeps one entry per CDR3 protein. The sample has 9,500 to 15,000 distinct CDR3 sequences, around 48% seen once. This CDR3 is built from 13 residues. V lost 0 bases, J lost 7 bases, and 9 bases lay in between. Germline-derived CDR1 and CDR2 are DFQATT and SNEGSKA (reference sequence). The TCR was taken from a female donor with lung adenocarcinoma. The CD4 and CD8 labels of this study may be unreliable. The chain has TRBV20-1 and TRBJ2-2; TRBD1 is a possible D gene (5 bases). Sequencing was carried out using CD8+ T cells from the margin of a lung tumor. CDR3: CSARDSTGGELFF. DNA for the CDR3: TGCAGTGCTAGAGACAGTACAGGCGGGGAGCTGTTTTTT.